The sequence of this TCR beta chain was determined in a study of blood T cell repertoires in COVID-19. Study as a whole: Italy, Spain and the United States were the sources of the convalescent and acute COVID-19 samples.

With respect to this clone: This CDR3 is also generated by other DNA sequences in the sample.

Cohort placement rested on clinical history that participants reported themselves. The recovered donors of Cohort 3 showed two negative PCRs, clearance, or symptom resolution. Libraries were prepared by immunoSEQ multiplex PCR; TCRdb keeps only in-frame clonotypes and omits some of them. The table includes approximately 300,000 clones, about 92% detected once. The sequencing sample was made of PBMCs or T cells enriched from blood (not recorded which). The receptor's source is a man in his sixties who had recovered from COVID-19.

This CDR3 is CASSVGGTSYNEQFF. The CDR3 DNA reads as TGTGCCAGCAGCGTAGGCGGGACGTCCTACAATGAGCAGTTCTTC. The chain is built from TRBV9 and TRBJ2-1, with a tentative D call TRBD2 (6 bases). This CDR3 is built from 15 residues. The V end lost 0 bases, the J end lost 1 base, and 8 bases lay between the germline ends. Germline V gene data show CDR1 as SGDLS and CDR2 as YYNGEE.